The 13 T cell receptor beta chains given below trace back to one sample, sequenced in a study of blood T cells in healthy people across ages. A second about 6 to 12 cycle PCR used barcoded and J-beta primers. TCRdb re-analysed the 5' RACE reads in MiXCR, keeping a single row per CDR3 protein. The table shows roughly 1 million distinct CDR3 sequences, with under 30% occurring only once. These data were likewise used in another study, on T cells of mothers and their children.

The sequencing input was blood. All receptors derive from a girl aged 2 to 10 in good health.

This clonotype was seen more than once but under ten times. V is TRBV29-1 and J is TRBJ2-4; D not certain. The CDR3 has 14 amino acids. Germline lookup yields CDR1 SQVTM and CDR2 ANQGSEA. V was shortened by 1 base and J by 0 bases, with 7 bases between the two germline ends. The CDR3 nucleotides read TGCAGCGTTGAAGGCGGCTTAGCCAAAAACATTCAGTACTTC. This sequence encodes CSVEGGLAKNIQYF.

The V and J genes are TRBV20-1 and TRBJ1-5; TRBD1 is a possible D gene (6 bases). This CDR3 is 10 amino acids long. Per germline, CDR1 DFQATT and CDR2 SNEGSKA (reference sequence). The V gene lost 6 bases and the J gene lost 6 bases, with 6 bases spanning the gap. The CDR3 nucleotides read TGCAGTGCACAGGGTCAGCCCCAGCATTTT. This translates into CSAQGQPQHF.

There are a few counts of this clonotype. The rearrangement links TRBV20-1 to TRBJ1-4; weak D call: TRBD1 (6 bases). V was cut by 1 base and J by 7 bases, with 13 bases left in between. CDR3 length equals 14 residues. CDR1 DFQATT and CDR2 SNEGSKA come from the germline V gene (reference sequence). CDR3 protein: CSARAGAGGEKLFF. In DNA, the CDR3 is TGCAGTGCTAGAGCGGGGGCAGGCGGTGAAAAACTGTTTTTT.

The chain combines TRBV27 with TRBJ2-5; 13 positions match TRBD2. Per germline, CDR1 MNHEY and CDR2 SMNVEV (reference sequence). The V segment lost 5 bases and the J segment 7 bases; nucleotides outside the gene matches: 7. The CDR3 has 15 amino acids. The CDR3 here is CASSLGTSGVMTQYF. In DNA, the CDR3 is TGTGCCAGCAGTCTGGGGACTAGCGGGGTGATGACCCAGTACTTC.

This clonotype appeared a few times. The chain is built from TRBV20-1 and TRBJ1-5; D possibly corresponds to TRBD1 (5 bases). This CDR3 has 17 residues. V was pared by 0 bases and J by 0 bases, with 15 bases between. Germline CDR1 is DFQATT and CDR2 is SNEGSKA (reference sequence). This CDR3 is CSARDLLRDLSNQPQHF. The CDR3 DNA sequence: TGCAGTGCTAGAGACCTTCTCCGGGACCTTAGCAATCAGCCCCAGCATTTT.

As for this clonotype: The junction and the germline gene differ at one end; a read error may be behind it. The chain recombines TRBV7-2 with TRBJ2-4; possible D gene TRBD1, 6 bases. Germline assignment: CDR1 SGHTA and CDR2 FQGNSA. The CDR3 length is 12 residues. CDR3 region: CASSYRAAIQHF. The CDR3 DNA reads as TGTGCCAGCAGCTACAGGGCGGCCATTCAGCACTTC. Combining the CDR3 with reference TRBV7-2 and TRBJ2-4 gives the whole variable domain GAGVSQSPSNKVTEKGKDVELRCDPISGHTALYWYRQSLGQGLEFLIYFQGNSAPDKSGLPSDRFSAERTGGSVSTLTIQRTQQEDSAVYLCASSYRAAIQHFGAGTRLSVL.

The rearrangement links TRBV3-1 to TRBJ1-6; no clear D. V lost 6 bases to trimming and J lost 0 bases, with 9 bases between them. CDR1 and CDR2 from the germline V gene are LGHDT and YNNKEL (reference sequence). The CDR3 has 15 amino acids. The CDR3 coding sequence is TGTGCCAGCAGTACAAGGAGCTCCTATAATTCACCCCTCCACTTT. This sequence encodes CASSTRSSYNSPLHF.

This chain uses TRBV24-1 with TRBJ1-5; D is possibly TRBD1 (5 bases). The CDR3 loop spans 16 amino acids. Germline assignment: CDR1 KGHDR and CDR2 SFDVKD. With 4 bases removed from V and 2 bases from J, the gap between germline ends came to 14 bases. CDR3 DNA sequence: TGTGCCACCAGTGACCGGGGAGGGGATGGCAATCAGCCCCAGCATTTT. As protein: CATSDRGGDGNQPQHF.

This chain uses TRBV29-1 with TRBJ2-3, with 9 bases identical to TRBD1. V was clipped by 4 bases and J by 10 bases; unmatched bases: 12. Germline V gene sequence: CDR1 SQVTM, CDR2 ANQGSEA. The CDR3 is made up of 14 amino acids. CDR3 protein: CSVVRTGEGGAQYF. The CDR3, as DNA: TGCAGCGTTGTTAGGACAGGGGAGGGAGGAGCGCAGTATTTT.

The V and J genes are TRBV10-3 and TRBJ2-6; 12 positions agree with TRBD1. Per germline, CDR1 ENHRY and CDR2 SYGVKD. CDR3 length equals 18 residues. The V gene end was trimmed by 11 bases and the J gene end by 6 bases; junction bases not matched to a gene: 17. This CDR3 reads CAAYVGQGALNAANVLTF. CDR3 nucleotides: TGTGCCGCCTACGTGGGACAGGGGGCGCTGAATGCGGCCAACGTCCTGACTTTC.

The sample holds a few counts of this clonotype. The rearrangement links TRBV7-9 to TRBJ2-3, with D perhaps given as TRBD1 or TRBD2 (5 bases each). This CDR3 has 15 residues. Germline V lookup: CDR1 SEHNR, CDR2 FQNEAQ (reference sequence). Trimming shortened V by 3 bases and J by 3 bases, and 13 bases separated the two germline ends. This CDR3 is CASSLGVLETDTQYF. CDR3 bases: TGTGCCAGCAGCTTGGGGGTCTTAGAGACAGATACGCAGTATTTT.

The chain uses TRBV13 and TRBJ2-1, with unresolved D. Trimming shortened V by 5 bases and J by 1 base, and 12 bases separated the two germline ends. CDR1 and CDR2 (germline): PRHDT, FYEKMQ (reference sequence). The CDR3 contains 15 residues. The CDR3 DNA is TGTGCCAGCAGCCCCACCGCCCCATCCTACAATGAGCAGTTCTTC. Translating gives CASSPTAPSYNEQFF.

The gene calls are TRBV5-5 and TRBJ2-5; 10 bases agree with TRBD2. This CDR3 comprises 16 residues. The V and J ends lost 3 bases and 1 base, in that order; junction bases with no gene match: 6. CDR1 is SGHKS, CDR2 YYEKEE, per germline (reference sequence). CDR3 in DNA: TGTGCCAGCAGCTCCTTAGCGGGGGGACTCCAAGAGACCCAGTACTTC. It is translated as CASSSLAGGLQETQYF.